This T cell receptor (beta chain) was profiled in a study of blood T cell repertoires in COVID-19. V lost 4 bases and J 4 bases, leaving 17 bases between the germline ends. The CDR3 is 16 residues long. Germline CDR1 is MNHEY and CDR2 is SVGEGT. Per the original data handling: Reference gene primer amplification gave estimated nucleated cell counts. Assay used: immunoSEQ multiplex PCR; TCRdb lists only in-frame clones, some missing. That table supplies the V and J calls and clone size; D and trimming were determined from the DNA. The sample comprises approximately 91,000 clones, roughly three quarters of which are singletons, and roughly a tenth rests with the top ten.

The sample comprised peripheral blood. The genes are TRBV6-2 or TRBV6-3 and TRBJ2-1; D possibly corresponds to TRBD2 (5 bases). This receptor was identified in an elderly woman with acute or convalescent COVID-19. The CDR3: CASSWARAEAYNEQFF. CDR3 bases: TGTGCCAGCAGTTGGGCCAGAGCGGAGGCTTACAATGAGCAGTTCTTC.